The 22 T cell receptor beta chains below were found in one sample sequenced in a study of blood T cell repertoires in COVID-19. The assay was immunoSEQ multiplex PCR, and TCRdb's table has in-frame clones only and misses some. The sample has some 200,000 clones; roughly four fifths are singletons. The material sequenced was PBMCs or T cells enriched from blood (not recorded which). These receptor sequences come from a man in his forties who had recovered from COVID-19.

V usage is TRBV12-3 or TRBV12-4 and J usage is TRBJ1-1; D gene ambiguous. With 6 bases removed from V and 8 bases from J, the gap between germline ends came to 16 bases. The CDR3 covers 13 residues. The CDR3 loop reads CASSLPGRGEAFF. The CDR3 DNA reads as TGTGCCAGCAGCCTTCCGGGTCGGGGAGAAGCTTTCTTT.

The rearrangement joins TRBV6-5 to TRBJ2-2, with a weak D call TRBD2 (5 bases). CDR1 is MNHEY, CDR2 SVGAGI, per germline. V was shortened by 0 bases and J by 3 bases, with 8 bases between the two germline ends. This CDR3 region has 15 residues. The CDR3 region is CASSYSRGDTGELFF. The CDR3 DNA is TGTGCCAGCAGTTACTCTCGGGGAGACACCGGGGAGCTGTTTTTT.

The rearrangement uses TRBV7-3 and TRBJ2-1; 11 nucleotides agree with TRBD1. The CDR3 is made up of 15 amino acids. The junction had 9 bases not matched to a gene; V was cut back by 5 bases and J by 9 bases. The V gene's germline CDR1 is SGHTA and CDR2 FQGTGA. The CDR3 DNA reads TGTGCCAGCAGCCCCCAGGGACAGGGGGTGGGTGAGCAGTTCTTC. Amino acid sequence: CASSPQGQGVGEQFF.

The J gene is TRBJ1-6, the V gene TRBV27, with 8 nucleotides matching TRBD1. The CDR3 is 13 amino acids. V lost 6 bases, J lost 13 bases, and 8 bases stayed unmatched. The germline V gene encodes CDR1 MNHEY and CDR2 SMNVEV (reference sequence). CDR3 nucleotides: TGTGCCAGCAGAACGACAGGGGAGGGCCCCCTCCACTTT. Protein sequence: CASRTTGEGPLHF.

The chain employs TRBV18 and TRBJ2-1; possibly TRBD2 for D (6 bases). V was clipped by 9 bases and J by 5 bases, with 14 bases between them. The CDR3 runs to 13 residues. Germline CDR1 and CDR2: KGHSH and LQKENI. DNA of the CDR3: TGTGCCAGTTTAGCGGATTTTAACAATGAGCAGTTCTTC. Its translation is CASLADFNNEQFF.

The J gene is TRBJ2-3, the V gene TRBV5-1, with 8 bases that match TRBD1. CDR3 length: 14 residues. After removal of 1 base from V and 6 bases from J, the junction contained 4 bases not matched to a gene. The germline V gene has CDR1 SGHRS and CDR2 YFSETQ. Here the CDR3 reads CASSLQGAGDTQYF. DNA of the CDR3: TGCGCCAGCAGCTTGCAGGGGGCGGGGGATACGCAGTATTTT.

The rearrangement links TRBV27 to TRBJ2-2, with D possibly TRBD1 on 6 matching bases. This CDR3 is 15 amino acids long. In germline, CDR1 is MNHEY, CDR2 SMNVEV (reference sequence). Trimming cost V 10 bases and J 4 bases, with 19 bases left between them. The CDR3 sequence: CATKPKQGVTGELFF. The DNA of the CDR3 is TGTGCCACCAAACCTAAACAGGGAGTCACCGGGGAGCTGTTTTTT.

This clone was picked up many times. The chain carries TRBV11-2 and TRBJ2-3; possible D gene TRBD2, 6 bases. Trimming pared 5 bases from V and 1 base from J, leaving 16 bases between. Germline V CDR1 and CDR2: SGHAT, FQNNGV. The CDR3 spans 16 residues. In DNA, the CDR3 is TGTGCCAGCAGCCTACGCGGCGGGACGGGCACAGATACGCAGTATTTT. It codes for CASSLRGGTGTDTQYF.

The chain joins TRBV4-1 to TRBJ2-1; D is perhaps TRBD2 (6 bases). This CDR3 spans 17 amino acids. Per germline, CDR1 MGHRA and CDR2 YSYEKL. Trimming pared 2 bases from V and 10 bases from J, leaving 24 bases between. CDR3 sequence (DNA): TGCGCCAGCAGCCAACGCATCCGGGACTCCTTACGTACCGAGCAGTTCTTC. Its translation: CASSQRIRDSLRTEQFF.

The rearrangement uses TRBV2 and TRBJ2-7, with 11 bases identical to TRBD2. This CDR3 has 14 amino acids. V lost 4 bases and J lost 5; bases outside the gene matches: 4. Germline loops: CDR1 SNHLY, CDR2 FYNNEI. The CDR3: CASSVTSGSHEQYF. The CDR3 bases are TGTGCCAGCAGTGTTACTAGCGGGAGCCACGAGCAGTACTTC.

There are a few counts of this clone. J is TRBJ1-5 and V is TRBV19; D gene uncertain. V lost 7 bases, J lost 3 bases, and 16 bases lay in between. The CDR3 consists of 15 residues. The germline CDR1 and CDR2 sequences are LNHDA and SQIVND (reference sequence). This CDR3 reads CASTYSRGYNQPQHF. The CDR3 DNA reads TGTGCCAGTACCTACTCCCGGGGTTACAATCAGCCCCAGCATTTT.

The chain employs TRBV24-1 and TRBJ1-1; D uncertain. The germline V and J ends were trimmed by 12 bases and 2 bases, with 15 bases remaining between them. The CDR3 totals 13 residues. Germline V lookup: CDR1 KGHDR, CDR2 SFDVKD. Here the CDR3 DNA reads TGTGCCCCAGGCGGGGAGGGTAACACTGAAGCTTTCTTT. Amino acid sequence: CAPGGEGNTEAFF.

This chain uses TRBV7-2 with TRBJ1-2; D is possibly TRBD1 (5 bases). Germline V CDR1 and CDR2: SGHTA, FQGNSA. The length of the CDR3 is 16 residues. The V end was cut by 4 bases, the J end by 8 bases, with 23 bases between. The CDR3 nucleotides are TGTGCCAGCAGCTCGCGGGGCAGGGTAGTAGTTGGCGGCTACACCTTC. Amino acid sequence: CASSSRGRVVVGGYTF.

The rearrangement uses TRBV19 and TRBJ2-6; D is unclear. The CDR3 loop spans 14 amino acids. Germline values: CDR1 LNHDA, CDR2 SQIVND (reference sequence). With 4 bases removed from V and 2 bases from J, the gap between germline ends came to 6 bases. The CDR3 DNA reads TGTGCCAGTAGTACTTATCCTGGGGCCAACGTCCTGACTTTC. Translating it yields CASSTYPGANVLTF.

The V and J genes are TRBV10-2 and TRBJ2-2; maybe TRBD2 (5 bases). Per the germline V gene, CDR1 is WSHSY and CDR2 is SAAADI. This CDR3 is 14 amino acids long. The V end was cut by 5 bases, the J end by 2 bases, with 9 bases between. CDR3 amino acids: CASSLAGNTGELFF. The CDR3 nucleotides read TGCGCCAGCAGTCTCGCGGGTAACACCGGGGAGCTGTTTTTT.

This clone appeared a few times. The rearrangement links TRBV7-9 to TRBJ1-1; D is unresolved. The V end was cut by 8 bases, the J end by 7 bases, with 11 bases between. Germline values: CDR1 SEHNR, CDR2 FQNEAQ (reference sequence). This CDR3 comprises 11 residues. The CDR3 reads CASQNRGEAFF. In DNA form, the CDR3 reads TGTGCCAGCCAGAATCGGGGTGAAGCTTTCTTT.

The chain joins TRBV5-1 to TRBJ2-1; weak D call: TRBD1 (6 bases). V lost 1 base to trimming and J lost 10 bases, with 9 bases between them. The V gene's germline CDR1 is SGHRS and CDR2 YFSETQ. The CDR3 is 12 amino acids. CDR3 amino acids: CASSLPGVEQFF. The DNA of the CDR3 is TGCGCCAGCAGCTTGCCAGGGGTCGAGCAGTTCTTC.

The chain is built from TRBV19 and TRBJ2-7, with 8 bases aligning to TRBD2. Germline CDR1 and CDR2: LNHDA and SQIVND (reference sequence). The CDR3 is made up of 14 amino acids. The junction had 5 bases not matched to a gene; V was cut back by 2 bases and J by 5 bases. CDR3 DNA: TGTGCCAGTAGTATAACCGGGAGGGAGCACGAGCAGTACTTC. Translation: CASSITGREHEQYF. Complete variable domain (other parts from reference TRBV19 and TRBJ2-7): DGGITQSPKYLFRKEGQNVTLSCEQNLNHDAMYWYRQDPGQGLRLIYYSQIVNDFQKGDIAEGYSVSREKKESFPLTVTSAQKNPTAFYLCASSITGREHEQYFGPGTRLTVT.

This clone has just one count. This chain joins TRBV6-4 and TRBJ1-2, with 7 nucleotides matching TRBD1. V lost 7 bases to trimming and J lost 4 bases; unmatched junction nucleotides: 12. CDR1 is MRHNA, CDR2 SNTAGT, per germline. The CDR3 is 15 amino acids. CDR3 sequence (DNA): TGTGCCAGCACCCCGACAGGGAAGTCGGGCTATGGCTACACCTTC. The encoded protein is CASTPTGKSGYGYTF.

The chain has TRBV5-1 and TRBJ2-7; perhaps TRBD2 as D (6 bases). Germline V gene sequence: CDR1 SGHRS, CDR2 YFSETQ. V was clipped by 4 bases and J by 3 bases, with 14 bases between them. There are 14 residues in the CDR3. The CDR3 sequence: CASSREQGVYEQYF. CDR3 nucleotides: TGCGCCAGCAGCCGGGAGCAGGGTGTCTACGAGCAGTACTTC.

V and J are TRBV19 and TRBJ1-2; D is uncertain. Germline values: CDR1 LNHDA, CDR2 SQIVND (reference sequence). The ends were cut back, 3 bases at V and 3 bases at J, with 14 bases in the middle. This CDR3 region has 15 residues. CDR3 nucleotide sequence: TGTGCCAGTAGTATCTCCCAGGCGAGAGACTATGGCTACACCTTC. Amino acids: CASSISQARDYGYTF.

This clone was counted only a few times. The V and J genes are TRBV6-2 or TRBV6-3 and TRBJ2-5; 9 bases map to TRBD2. The CDR3 extends over 17 amino acids. The germline V gene has CDR1 MNHEY and CDR2 SVGEGT. The V gene end was trimmed by 0 bases and the J gene end by 6 bases; junction bases not matched to a gene: 11. The CDR3 DNA follows: TGTGCCAGCAGTTACTCCGGACTAAGCGGGAGGAGGAAGACCCAGTACTTC. This gives the protein CASSYSGLSGRRKTQYF.